Presented here are 30 T cell receptor beta chains from one specimen sequenced in a study of beta chain features in type 1 diabetes. Findings of the study overall: TCRB CDR3s were moderately but significantly shorter in Type 1 diabetes patients in all four CD4+ subsets.

No antigens are known for them. Every bit of the isolated RNA underwent reverse transcription, so sequencing read expressed TCRB transcripts. Some clones are missing from TCRdb's copy, which holds only in-frame ones; the method was immunoSEQ multiplex PCR. The data show about 390,000 clones, 9.6% seen once. The source material was central memory CD4+ T cells from blood. These receptors all stem from a man younger than 45 with type 1 diabetes.

This clone was found a few times. The rearrangement uses TRBV9 and TRBJ2-1, with 10 bases lining up with TRBD2. Trimming at V came to 4 bases and at J to 4 bases, leaving 8 bases not matched to a gene. Germline loops: CDR1 SGDLS, CDR2 YYNGEE. This CDR3 contains 16 residues. The CDR3 sequence: CASSPHGLAAYNEQFF. CDR3 nucleotides: TGTGCCAGCAGCCCTCACGGACTAGCGGCATACAATGAGCAGTTCTTC.

The chain recombines TRBV11-2 with TRBJ1-1; D might be TRBD1 (5 bases). V was cut by 2 bases and J by 4 bases, with 11 bases left in between. Germline values: CDR1 SGHAT, CDR2 FQNNGV. The CDR3 totals 14 residues. CDR3: CASSLQGIVTEAFF. DNA of the CDR3: TGTGCCAGCAGCTTACAGGGTATTGTCACTGAAGCTTTCTTT.

CDR3 DNA sequence: TGTGCCAGCAGCTGGAACGGAGCGAACACTGAAGCTTTCTTT. Translation gives CASSWNGANTEAFF. The rearrangement uses TRBV7-2 and TRBJ1-1; D not certain. This CDR3 has 14 residues. V lost 4 bases and J lost 1, with 10 bases in between. Germline CDR1 reads SGHTA; CDR2 reads FQGNSA.

V gene TRBV9 combines with J gene TRBJ2-7, with 8 bases identical to TRBD1. This CDR3 region has 15 residues. Germline V gives CDR1 SGDLS, CDR2 YYNGEE. Germline trimming cut 0 bases from V and 4 bases from J; bases unmatched to any gene: 6. CDR3 coding DNA: TGTGCCAGCAGCGTAGCGTCAGGGGGCCTGTACGAGCAGTACTTC. As protein: CASSVASGGLYEQYF.

There are a few counts of this clone. V and J are TRBV30 and TRBJ2-7; no reliable D call. The CDR3 loop spans 12 amino acids. In germline, CDR1 is GTSNPN, CDR2 SVGIG (reference sequence). Trimming shortened V by 4 bases and J by 2 bases, and 9 bases separated the two germline ends. CDR3: CAWNHGAYEQYF. In DNA, the CDR3 is TGTGCCTGGAATCATGGGGCCTACGAGCAGTACTTC.

This clone was counted between two and nine times. A read error is possible here, since a much larger clone lies one base away. Other DNA variants within this sample encode the same CDR3. J is TRBJ2-1 and V is TRBV11-2; D gene ambiguous. The ends were cut back, 1 base at V and 5 bases at J, with 6 bases in the middle. CDR3 length: 13 residues. Germline values: CDR1 SGHAT, CDR2 FQNNGV. CDR3 protein: CASSLGQNNEQFF. The CDR3 DNA reads TGTGCCAGCAGCTTAGGGCAGAACAATGAGCAGTTCTTC. Full variable domain (remainder filled in from reference TRBV11-2 and TRBJ2-1): EAGVAQSPRYKIIEKRQSVAFWCNPISGHATLYWYQQILGQGPKLLIQFQNNGVVDDSQLPKDRFSAERLKGVDSTLKIQPAKLEDSAVYLCASSLGQNNEQFFGPGTRLTVL.

V is TRBV2 and J is TRBJ1-1; a possible D gene is TRBD1 (5 bases). CDR3 length: 15 amino acids. With 7 bases removed from V and 6 bases from J, the gap between germline ends came to 21 bases. The germline CDR1 and CDR2 sequences are SNHLY and FYNNEI. CDR3 amino acids: CASILPGTPTAEAFF. The CDR3 DNA is TGTGCCAGCATCCTACCCGGGACTCCCACGGCTGAAGCTTTCTTT.

This clone came up a few times. The chain has TRBV19 and TRBJ1-4; a possible D gene is TRBD1 (5 bases). There are 15 residues in the CDR3. CDR1 and CDR2 (germline): LNHDA, SQIVND (reference sequence). Trimming cost V 4 bases and J 6 bases, with 15 bases left between them. Written as DNA, the CDR3 is TGTGCCAGTAGTAAGGGCAGGGAACGGTATGAAAAACTGTTTTTT. Translating gives CASSKGRERYEKLFF.

This clone was picked up a small number of times. V usage is TRBV5-1 and J usage is TRBJ2-1; 9 bases map to TRBD1. CDR3 length: 16 amino acids. The J segment lost 5 bases and the V segment lost 0 bases, leaving 6 bases of the junction unmatched. In germline, CDR1 is SGHRS, CDR2 YFSETQ. CDR3 DNA: TGCGCCAGCAGCTTGGCACAGGGGGCGAGCAACAATGAGCAGTTCTTC. Protein product: CASSLAQGASNNEQFF.

The CDR3 region is CASGWGAGELFF. The CDR3 nucleotides are TGTGCCAGCGGATGGGGGGCCGGGGAGCTGTTTTTT. The chain recombines TRBV27 with TRBJ2-2; perhaps TRBD2 as D (6 bases). The CDR3 consists of 12 residues. Trimming pared 8 bases from V and 6 bases from J, leaving 10 bases between. Germline V gives CDR1 MNHEY, CDR2 SMNVEV (reference sequence).

The chain couples TRBV5-1 to TRBJ1-1; TRBD1 matches at 9 bases. CDR1 and CDR2 (germline): SGHRS, YFSETQ. Unmatched junction bases numbered 6, after V lost 4 bases and J lost 5 bases. This CDR3 contains 14 residues. The CDR3 is CASSQQGAGTEAFF. The DNA of the CDR3 is TGCGCCAGCAGCCAACAGGGGGCAGGGACTGAAGCTTTCTTT.

V usage is TRBV27 and J usage is TRBJ2-3; TRBD2 agrees at 11 bases. With 2 bases clipped from V and 0 bases from J, the junction kept 13 bases outside the gene matches. The CDR3 has 20 residues. CDR1 MNHEY and CDR2 SMNVEV come from the germline V gene (reference sequence). The CDR3 is CASSLLTPGLAVSSTDTQYF. CDR3 bases: TGTGCCAGCAGTTTACTCACCCCGGGACTAGCGGTTTCTAGCACAGATACGCAGTATTTT.

This clone was seen more than once but under ten times. This chain links TRBV19 with TRBJ1-3, with TRBD1 as a possible D gene (5 bases). Trimming took 7 bases from V and 0 from J, leaving 16 bases between them. From germline, CDR1 is LNHDA and CDR2 SQIVND (reference sequence). The CDR3 is 16 residues long. The CDR3 DNA sequence: TGTGCCAGTAACTCCCCGGGACGCATCTCTGGAAACACCATATATTTT. Protein product: CASNSPGRISGNTIYF.

This clone was found a few times. The rearrangement links TRBV30 to TRBJ1-5, with D perhaps matching TRBD1 (5 bases). Per the germline V gene, CDR1 is GTSNPN and CDR2 is SVGIG (reference sequence). This CDR3 region has 14 residues. V dropped 5 bases and J dropped 1 base, with 12 bases sitting between them. The CDR3 DNA reads as TGTGCCTGGGGCGAGGGACTAAGCAATCAGCCCCAGCATTTT. This gives the protein CAWGEGLSNQPQHF.

The chain joins TRBV27 to TRBJ2-3; 7 bases fit TRBD1. The CDR3 is 15 residues long. CDR1 MNHEY and CDR2 SMNVEV come from the germline V gene (reference sequence). V was pared by 5 bases and J by 6 bases, with 11 bases of the junction left unmatched. The CDR3 loop reads CASSLLIGQADTQYF. In DNA, the CDR3 is TGTGCCAGCAGTCTCCTAATCGGACAGGCGGATACGCAGTATTTT.

About this clone: The junction shows a germline mismatch at one end, possibly a read error. V usage is TRBV11-2 and J usage is TRBJ2-7, with 10 nucleotides matching TRBD2. Germline V lookup: CDR1 SGHAT, CDR2 FQNNGV. The CDR3 is 16 amino acids. The DNA for the CDR3 is TGTGCCAGCAGGTTAGCCGCTAGCGGGAGATTCGACGAGCAGTACTTC. The encoded protein is CASRLAASGRFDEQYF.

The J gene is TRBJ1-5, the V gene TRBV28, with D uncertain. V was shortened by 6 bases and J by 3 bases, with 12 bases between the two germline ends. In germline, CDR1 is MDHEN, CDR2 SYDVKM. The CDR3 sequence is 14 residues long. CDR3: CASRVFENNQPQHF. CDR3 sequence (DNA): TGTGCCAGCAGGGTTTTCGAAAACAATCAGCCCCAGCATTTT.

The chain links TRBV6-4 to TRBJ1-2; D gene uncertain. Trimming cost V 4 bases and J 3 bases, with 12 bases left between them. The V gene's germline CDR1 is MRHNA and CDR2 SNTAGT. This CDR3 is 14 amino acids long. Here the CDR3 reads CASSVELGYYGYTF. The CDR3 region has the DNA TGTGCCAGCAGTGTCGAGTTGGGATACTATGGCTACACCTTC.

This clone has more than one count but fewer than ten. This chain joins TRBV30 and TRBJ1-2; 9 positions agree with TRBD1. J gave up 8 bases and V 4 bases, and 5 bases lay outside the gene matches. CDR1 and CDR2 from the germline V gene are GTSNPN and SVGIG (reference sequence). This CDR3 has 12 residues. The CDR3: CAWKGQGGGYTF. CDR3 sequence (DNA): TGTGCCTGGAAGGGACAGGGCGGAGGCTACACCTTC.

The chain joins TRBV28 to TRBJ1-1; 8 nucleotides align to TRBD1. The J segment lost 3 bases and the V segment lost 5 bases, leaving 8 bases of the junction unmatched. This CDR3 has 15 amino acids. The germline V gene encodes CDR1 MDHEN and CDR2 SYDVKM. The CDR3 sequence is CASSTSGTGDTEAFF. The DNA for the CDR3 is TGTGCCAGCAGTACTTCCGGGACAGGAGACACTGAAGCTTTCTTT.

The sample holds many counts of this clone. The chain combines TRBV28 with TRBJ2-3, with 14 positions matching TRBD2. The germline gives CDR1 MDHEN, CDR2 SYDVKM. V was clipped by 4 bases and J by 4 bases; unmatched bases: 10. The CDR3 has 18 residues. The CDR3 is CASSWTSGRSPSSDTQYF. DNA for the CDR3: TGTGCCAGCAGTTGGACTAGCGGGAGGTCGCCTAGCTCAGATACGCAGTATTTT.

This clone appeared many times. This chain connects TRBV28 to TRBJ2-3; D ambiguous. Germline V gene data show CDR1 as MDHEN and CDR2 as SYDVKM. This CDR3 is built from 13 residues. V dropped 6 bases and J dropped 4 bases, with 11 bases sitting between them. CDR3 residues: CASSLNGADTQYF. Written as DNA, the CDR3 is TGTGCCAGCAGCCTGAACGGTGCAGATACGCAGTATTTT.

This clone was counted between two and nine times. The V gene is TRBV18, the J gene TRBJ2-3, with TRBD1 identical over 9 bases. Trimming removed 0 bases from V and 6 bases from J; junction bases left unmatched: 4. CDR1 KGHSH and CDR2 LQKENI come from the germline V gene. The CDR3 loop spans 15 amino acids. CDR3 nucleotide sequence: TGTGCCAGCTCACCACCGGGGACAGGGACCGATACGCAGTATTTT. It yields the protein CASSPPGTGTDTQYF. Full variable domain (rest looked up from reference TRBV18 and TRBJ2-3): NAGVMQNPRHLVRRRGQEARLRCSPMKGHSHVYWYRQLPEEGLKFMVYLQKENIIDESGMPKERFSAEFPKEGPSILRIQQVVRGDSAAYFCASSPPGTGTDTQYFGPGTRLTVL.

This clone was observed many times. This chain uses TRBV4-1 with TRBJ2-7; 9 bases are shared with TRBD2. The germline V gene encodes CDR1 MGHRA and CDR2 YSYEKL. This CDR3 region has 16 residues. Trimming removed 5 bases from V and 5 bases from J; junction bases left unmatched: 13. The CDR3, as DNA: TGCGCCAGCAGCTCTCAATTCGGACTAGCGAAGAACGAGCAGTACTTC. Its translation is CASSSQFGLAKNEQYF.

In this sample, this clone turned up many times. CDR3 in amino acids: CAISDDSGELFF. CDR3 bases: TGTGCCATCAGTGACGACTCCGGGGAGCTGTTTTTT. The V and J genes are TRBV10-3 and TRBJ2-2; D is unclear. Trimming pared 3 bases from V and 6 bases from J, leaving 5 bases between. The germline CDR1 and CDR2 sequences are ENHRY and SYGVKD. This CDR3 region has 12 residues.

This clone was seen many times. The rearrangement uses TRBV30 and TRBJ1-1; tentative D call: TRBD1 (5 bases). Trimming pared 5 bases from V and 11 bases from J, leaving 21 bases between. This CDR3 region has 13 residues. Germline assignment: CDR1 GTSNPN and CDR2 SVGIG (reference sequence). The CDR3 loop reads CAWGRRVGGEAFF. The CDR3 DNA reads as TGTGCCTGGGGCCGTCGAGTTGGGGGTGAGGCTTTCTTT.

In its sample, this clone was seen a few times. CDR3 bases: TGTGCCAGCAGCTTGGTAGGGAGTGGGAACACTGAAGCTTTCTTT. It codes for CASSLVGSGNTEAFF. The rearrangement uses TRBV5-6 and TRBJ1-1; D is undetermined. This CDR3 region has 15 residues. Germline values: CDR1 SGHDT, CDR2 YYEEEE. The V gene lost 0 bases and the J gene lost 1 base, with 10 bases spanning the gap. The full variable domain, completed using reference TRBV5-6 and TRBJ1-1, is DAGVTQSPTHLIKTRGQQVTLRCSPKSGHDTVSWYQQALGQGPQFIFQYYEEEERQRGNFPDRFSGHQFPNYSSELNVNALLLGDSALYLCASSLVGSGNTEAFFGQGTRLTVV.

J is TRBJ2-5 and V is TRBV5-4; D not resolved. V gave up 2 bases and J gave up 7 bases, with 15 bases separating them. Germline CDR1 reads SGHNT; CDR2 reads YYREEE (reference sequence). CDR3 length: 14 amino acids. The CDR3, as DNA: TGTGCCAGCAGCTTTGACTGGACCGTCGGGACCCAGTACTTC. Its protein product is CASSFDWTVGTQYF.

This clone was observed a handful of times. The V gene is TRBV30, the J gene TRBJ1-3, with D unclear. CDR1 is GTSNPN, CDR2 SVGIG, per germline (reference sequence). V was pared by 2 bases and J by 5 bases, with 10 bases between. The CDR3 runs to 13 residues. The CDR3 DNA is TGTGCCTGGAGTTTAGACGGTAGAAACACCATATATTTT. It specifies CAWSLDGRNTIYF.

This chain links TRBV15 with TRBJ2-5; the match to TRBD2 covers 9 bases. Germline lookup yields CDR1 LNHNV and CDR2 YYDKDF (reference sequence). With V trimmed by 2 bases and J by 5 bases, 9 bases remained unmatched. The CDR3 runs to 16 residues. The CDR3 DNA sequence: TGTGCCACCAGCAGATCCCACTTAGCGGGAGCGGAGACCCAGTACTTC. Translated, it gives CATSRSHLAGAETQYF.